The 18 T cell receptor beta chains given below trace back to one sample, sequenced in a study of T-cell reconstitution after alpha-beta-depleted transplantation in children. Preparation of the TCRbeta library involved a method that used unique molecular identifiers. TCRdb re-derived calls from the PCR reads in MiXCR, one entry per CDR3 protein. Of a few hundred thousand distinct CDR3 sequences listed, 9.5% to 13% are singletons. The source material was PBMCs, sampled before TCRalphabeta/CD19-depleted stem cell transplant. These receptor sequences come from a child younger than two with acute myeloid leukemia, due to receive a stem cell transplant.

This clonotype showed up many times. The CDR3 sequence: CSAREVTAGELFF. The CDR3 DNA reads TGCAGTGCTAGAGAAGTAACTGCCGGGGAGCTGTTTTTT. The rearrangement uses TRBV20-1 and TRBJ2-2; the D is unclear. Germline values: CDR1 DFQATT, CDR2 SNEGSKA (reference sequence). The CDR3 covers 13 residues. V was trimmed by 0 bases and J by 6 bases, leaving 8 bases between them.

This clonotype was found many times. J is TRBJ1-6 and V is TRBV12-3 or TRBV12-4; D call uncertain. Trimming took off 1 base at V and 13 bases at J, with 8 bases between the two ends. The CDR3 is 12 residues long. The CDR3 loop is CASSLGVHPLHF. The DNA for the CDR3 is TGTGCCAGCAGTTTAGGGGTTCATCCCCTCCACTTT.

V usage is TRBV21-1 and J usage is TRBJ2-5; the DNA was not compared with TRBD1, the D call given in the table. TRBV21-1 is described as a pseudogene. This CDR3 is built from 15 residues. CDR3 coding DNA: TGTGCCAGCAGCAAAGGAGGCTTGGGCGAAGAGACCCAGTACTTC. Amino acid sequence: CASSKGGLGEETQYF.

Note on this clonotype: A much larger clonotype is one base distant, so this may be a read error. The chain employs TRBV4-2 and TRBJ2-1; D remains ambiguous. CDR3 length: 15 amino acids. Trimming removed 0 bases from V and 2 bases from J, with 8 bases in between. Germline V gene lookup returns CDR1 LGHNA and CDR2 YNFKEQ. This CDR3 reads CASSQDKNPYNEQFF. As DNA, the CDR3 is TGTGCCAGCAGCCAAGACAAAAACCCCTACAATGAGCAGTTCTTC.

In its sample, this clonotype was seen many times. The chain is built from TRBV7-6 and TRBJ1-1; TRBD1 matches 10 bases. The CDR3 covers 17 residues. Germline V gene data show CDR1 as SGHVS and CDR2 as FNYEAQ. The V segment lost 5 bases and the J segment 2 bases; nucleotides outside the gene matches: 11. CDR3 region: CASSASGTGEPNTEAFF. For the CDR3, the DNA is TGTGCCAGCAGCGCAAGTGGGACAGGGGAGCCCAACACTGAAGCTTTCTTT.

In this sample, this clonotype turned up a few times. The chain employs TRBV12-3 or TRBV12-4 and TRBJ2-2; 8 bases align to TRBD2. CDR3 length: 14 residues. With 10 bases clipped from V and 5 bases from J, the junction kept 9 bases outside the gene matches. The CDR3 coding sequence is TGTGCCATCCCACCGGGAGGGGGGACCGGGGAGCTGTTTTTT. Protein sequence: CAIPPGGGTGELFF.

This clonotype was seen repeatedly, ten times or more. The chain employs TRBV4-3 and TRBJ2-1; a weak D match, TRBD2 (5 bases). The V gene's germline CDR1 is LGHNA and CDR2 YSLEER. CDR3 length equals 14 residues. V was cut by 1 base and J by 7 bases, with 11 bases left in between. As DNA, the CDR3 is TGCGCCAGCAGCCAAGCCCCACCGGGGAATGAGCAGTTCTTC. Its protein product is CASSQAPPGNEQFF.

In its sample, this clonotype was seen many times. The rearrangement links TRBV28 to TRBJ2-5; 8 bases agree with TRBD1. The CDR3 runs to 18 residues. Germline CDR1 reads MDHEN; CDR2 reads SYDVKM. The V gene end was trimmed by 4 bases and the J gene end by 7 bases; junction bases not matched to a gene: 20. CDR3 in amino acids: CASSSPRTGIGFSGTQYF. CDR3 nucleotide sequence: TGTGCCAGCAGTTCCCCCCGGACAGGGATCGGGTTTTCTGGGACCCAGTACTTC. Together with reference TRBV28 and TRBJ2-5, the CDR3 gives the full variable domain: DVKVTQSSRYLVKRTGEKVFLECVQDMDHENMFWYRQDPGLGLRLIYFSYDVKMKEKGDIPEGYSVSREKKERFSLILESASTNQTSMYLCASSSPRTGIGFSGTQYFGPGTRLLVL.

This clonotype was detected only a few times. This chain connects TRBV28 to TRBJ2-3; D is perhaps TRBD1 (6 bases). The CDR3 extends over 16 amino acids. V shed 3 bases and J shed 2 bases, with 15 bases lying between them. CDR1 MDHEN and CDR2 SYDVKM come from the germline V gene. The DNA for the CDR3 is TGTGCCAGCAGTTTCTCGCCAGGGGAAGTCACAGATACGCAGTATTTT. Translated, it gives CASSFSPGEVTDTQYF.

This clonotype was seen ten or more times. The rearrangement joins TRBV18 to TRBJ2-5; D is uncertain. CDR3 length: 13 amino acids. Trimming stripped 3 bases from V and 5 bases from J, with 10 bases between. Germline values: CDR1 KGHSH, CDR2 LQKENI. The CDR3 nucleotides read TGTGCCAGCTCACCCTTCCCAACGGAGACCCAGTACTTC. Translating it yields CASSPFPTETQYF. Supplemented by reference TRBV18 and TRBJ2-5, the full variable domain reads NAGVMQNPRHLVRRRGQEARLRCSPMKGHSHVYWYRQLPEEGLKFMVYLQKENIIDESGMPKERFSAEFPKEGPSILRIQQVVRGDSAAYFCASSPFPTETQYFGPGTRLLVL.

This clonotype was picked up many times. V is TRBV12-3 or TRBV12-4 and J is TRBJ2-5, with 10 nucleotides matching TRBD2. Germline trimming cut 6 bases from V and 4 bases from J; bases unmatched to any gene: 5. The CDR3 sequence is 14 residues long. CDR3 DNA: TGTGCCAGCAGCCCGGGACTAGCGACAGAGACCCAGTACTTC. Translation: CASSPGLATETQYF.

There are many counts of this clonotype. This rearrangement joins TRBV18 to TRBJ2-7; weak D call: TRBD2 (6 bases). Deletions cut 1 base from V and 2 bases from J, with 9 bases between. Germline assignment: CDR1 KGHSH and CDR2 LQKENI. The CDR3 runs 14 residues. DNA of the CDR3: TGTGCCAGCTCACCACTAGCGGCCCCCTACGAGCAGTACTTC. Translating gives CASSPLAAPYEQYF.

J is TRBJ2-1 and V is TRBV7-7, with 12 nucleotides matching TRBD2. Germline V CDR1 and CDR2: SSHAT, FNYEAQ (reference sequence). The CDR3 consists of 15 residues. Losses at the gene ends were 5 bases for V and 7 bases for J; bases not matched to a gene: 6. The CDR3 reads CASSPTTSGGNEQFF. The DNA for the CDR3 is TGTGCCAGCAGCCCTACAACTAGCGGGGGGAATGAGCAGTTCTTC.

This clonotype was detected ten times or more. The chain has TRBV19 and TRBJ1-2; no clear D. This CDR3 comprises 12 residues. Per germline, CDR1 LNHDA and CDR2 SQIVND (reference sequence). The ends were cut back, 7 bases at V and 7 bases at J, with 13 bases in the middle. This chain's CDR3 is CASMGRGSGYTF. CDR3 in DNA: TGTGCCAGTATGGGTCGCGGGTCTGGCTACACCTTC.

This clonotype has ten or more counts. The chain employs TRBV3-1 and TRBJ2-1, with 7 bases lining up with TRBD1. This CDR3 comprises 14 residues. J gave up 4 bases and V 8 bases, and 8 bases lay outside the gene matches. Germline CDR1 LGHDT, CDR2 YNNKEL (reference sequence). CDR3 region: CASSPGQSYNEQFF. CDR3 DNA sequence: TGTGCCAGCTCCCCGGGACAGTCTTACAATGAGCAGTTCTTC.

This clonotype was detected ten times or more. The gene calls are TRBV6-5 and TRBJ1-2, with D possibly matching TRBD1 (6 bases). CDR3 length equals 15 residues. Germline loops: CDR1 MNHEY, CDR2 SVGAGI. The V and J ends lost 2 bases and 7 bases respectively, with 17 bases between them. The CDR3 DNA follows: TGTGCCAGCAGTTACATTGCCCGGGGGCCTCGTGGCTACACCTTC. It encodes CASSYIARGPRGYTF.

Ten or more counts support this clonotype. The chain employs TRBV7-9 and TRBJ2-3; 14 bases agree with TRBD2. After removal of 0 bases from V and 8 bases from J, the junction contained 1 base not matched to a gene. The length of the CDR3 is 15 residues. CDR1 SEHNR and CDR2 FQNEAQ come from the germline V gene (reference sequence). The CDR3 region is CASSLAGTSGGTQYF. CDR3 DNA sequence: TGTGCCAGCAGCTTAGCGGGGACTAGCGGGGGTACGCAGTATTTT.

This clonotype was observed at least ten times. CDR3 amino acids: CASSSRGINQPQHF. CDR3 in DNA: TGTGCCAGCAGTTCTAGGGGGATAAATCAGCCCCAGCATTTT. The V call is TRBV28, the J call TRBJ1-5, with D possibly matching TRBD1 (6 bases). This CDR3 contains 14 residues. Per the germline V gene, CDR1 is MDHEN and CDR2 is SYDVKM. V was shortened by 4 bases and J by 4 bases, with 11 bases between the two germline ends.